What follows is one T cell receptor (beta chain) and its context. Germline V lookup: CDR1 SGHAT, CDR2 FQNNGV. Germline trimming cut 3 bases from V and 1 base from J; bases unmatched to any gene: 9. The length of the CDR3 is 17 residues. The study ran its PCR with 60 Vbeta and 13 Jbeta primers. Only in-frame clones appear in the TCRdb table, and some are missing; sequencing was by immunoSEQ multiplex PCR. The sample consists of over 200,000 clones, about 78% of them appearing once. This sample stems from a study of cytomegalovirus exposure and HLA in healthy donors. The clonotype originates from a male donor in good health and CMV-seronegative. The material sequenced was PBMCs. The rearrangement uses TRBV11-2 and TRBJ2-1, with 7 bases lining up with TRBD2. CDR3 loop: CASSFPVSGASYNEQFF. CDR3 coding DNA: TGTGCCAGCAGCTTCCCCGTGAGCGGGGCATCCTACAATGAGCAGTTCTTC.